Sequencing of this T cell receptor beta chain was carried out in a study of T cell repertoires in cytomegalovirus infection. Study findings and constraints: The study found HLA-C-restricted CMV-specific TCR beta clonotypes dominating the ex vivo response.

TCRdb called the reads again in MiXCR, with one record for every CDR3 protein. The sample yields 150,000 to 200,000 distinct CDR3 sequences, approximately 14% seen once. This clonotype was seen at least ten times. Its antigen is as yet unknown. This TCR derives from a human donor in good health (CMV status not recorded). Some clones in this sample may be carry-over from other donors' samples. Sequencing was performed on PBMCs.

CDR3 DNA: TGTGCCAGCAGTCCTGAGGGGAACACTGAAGCTTTCTTT. It yields the protein CASSPEGNTEAFF. This chain connects TRBV7-8 to TRBJ1-1; no clear D gene. The V end lost 6 bases, the J end lost 1 base, and 9 bases lay between the germline ends. Germline V gives CDR1 SGHVS, CDR2 FQNEAQ. The CDR3 runs 13 residues.